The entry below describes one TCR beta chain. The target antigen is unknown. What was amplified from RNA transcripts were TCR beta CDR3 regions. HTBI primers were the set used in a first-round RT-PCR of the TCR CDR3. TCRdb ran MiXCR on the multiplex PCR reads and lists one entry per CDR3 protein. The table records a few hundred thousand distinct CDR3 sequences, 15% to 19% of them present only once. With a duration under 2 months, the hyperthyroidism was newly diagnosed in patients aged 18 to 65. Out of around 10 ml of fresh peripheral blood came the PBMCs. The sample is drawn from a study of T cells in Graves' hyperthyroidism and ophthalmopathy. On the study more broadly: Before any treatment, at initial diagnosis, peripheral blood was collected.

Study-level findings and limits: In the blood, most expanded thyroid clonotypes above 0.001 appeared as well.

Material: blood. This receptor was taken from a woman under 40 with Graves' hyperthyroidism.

CDR3 protein: CSARATRGKLAPLHF. Written as DNA, the CDR3 is TGCAGTGCTAGAGCCACGCGAGGAAAATTGGCACCCCTCCACTTT. V gene TRBV20-1 combines with J gene TRBJ1-6; D unresolved. V lost 1 base, J lost 11 bases, and 18 bases lay in between. This CDR3 is built from 15 residues. Germline CDR1 reads DFQATT; CDR2 reads SNEGSKA (reference sequence).